The 29 T cell receptor beta chains given below trace back to one sample, sequenced in a study of T-cell reconstitution after alpha-beta-depleted transplantation in children. Preparing the TCRbeta library involved the use of unique molecular identifiers. MiXCR, applied by TCRdb to the PCR reads, yields one record per CDR3 protein. This sample has about 480,000 distinct CDR3 sequences; approximately 13% occur once, and the top ten carry around 6.1%. This specimen was PBMCs from the stem cell graft donor, taken from the stem cell graft. These receptors all stem from a human donor who donated a stem cell graft to a child with combined immunodeficiency.

This clonotype was detected only a few times. The chain uses TRBV5-1 and TRBJ2-7, with 10 bases that match TRBD1. Germline CDR1 is SGHRS and CDR2 is YFSETQ. V was pared by 4 bases and J by 4 bases, with 5 bases of the junction left unmatched. The CDR3 has 14 residues. DNA of the CDR3: TGCGCCAGCAGCGTGACAGGGGGCGGATACGAGCAGTACTTC. It yields the protein CASSVTGGGYEQYF.

This clonotype was counted only a few times. The chain is built from TRBV20-1 and TRBJ2-1; 7 positions match TRBD2. From germline, CDR1 is DFQATT and CDR2 SNEGSKA (reference sequence). V lost 0 bases, J lost 10 bases, and 18 bases stayed unmatched. There are 17 residues in the CDR3. The CDR3 region is CSARDPLRGRVFGEQFF. The CDR3, as DNA: TGCAGTGCTAGAGATCCTTTGCGGGGGAGGGTCTTTGGGGAGCAGTTCTTC.

The table lists this clonotype with many counts. The rearrangement links TRBV12-3 or TRBV12-4 to TRBJ1-4; D might be TRBD1 (6 bases). The CDR3 runs 13 residues. V was trimmed by 1 base and J by 11 bases, leaving 11 bases between them. The CDR3 DNA is TGTGCCAGCAGTTTAGGGGGGCCTGGGAAACTGTTTTTT. Translated: CASSLGGPGKLFF.

The chain links TRBV2 to TRBJ2-6, with D perhaps matching TRBD1 (6 bases). Germline V gene lookup returns CDR1 SNHLY and CDR2 FYNNEI. The CDR3 is 14 amino acids. The germline V and J ends were trimmed by 7 bases and 1 base, with 8 bases remaining between them. Here the CDR3 DNA reads TGTGCCAGCAAGCAGGGGTCTGGGGCCAACGTCCTGACTTTC. Amino acids: CASKQGSGANVLTF.

This clonotype has ten or more counts. The chain combines TRBV20-1 with TRBJ2-7; no clear D gene. Trimming removed 0 bases from V and 6 bases from J, with 12 bases in between. CDR1 is DFQATT, CDR2 SNEGSKA, per germline (reference sequence). This CDR3 has 13 amino acids. The CDR3 loop is CSARDRIRGEQYF. The CDR3 DNA reads as TGCAGTGCTAGAGATCGGATAAGAGGCGAGCAGTACTTC.

This clonotype was detected only once. The J gene is TRBJ2-1, the V gene TRBV7-6; 10 nucleotides agree with TRBD2. The germline V gene has CDR1 SGHVS and CDR2 FNYEAQ. The CDR3 has 18 residues. With 5 bases clipped from V and 4 bases from J, the junction kept 14 bases outside the gene matches. The CDR3 DNA reads as TGTGCCAGCAGCCCGATGGGGGGAGCGGGAGGGGCGTACAATGAGCAGTTCTTC. This codes for CASSPMGGAGGAYNEQFF.

V is TRBV27 and J is TRBJ2-7; D is ambiguous. CDR3 length equals 16 residues. The germline gives CDR1 MNHEY, CDR2 SMNVEV (reference sequence). Trimming stripped 3 bases from V and 2 bases from J, with 17 bases between. The CDR3 DNA is TGTGCCAGCAGTTTTGGATCGGGCAGCATTACCTACGAGCAGTACTTC. This translates into CASSFGSGSITYEQYF.

This clonotype was picked up many times. J is TRBJ2-7 and V is TRBV7-2; D uncertain. Germline assignment: CDR1 SGHTA and CDR2 FQGNSA. This CDR3 comprises 15 residues. Trimming shortened V by 5 bases and J by 2 bases, and 16 bases separated the two germline ends. CDR3 sequence reads: CASSRRHLITYEQYF. CDR3 nucleotides: TGTGCCAGCAGCAGGAGACACCTGATAACCTACGAGCAGTACTTC.

This chain uses TRBV7-8 with TRBJ2-7, with D possibly called TRBD1 or TRBD2 (5 bases each). The CDR3 runs 13 residues. Germline V gene sequence: CDR1 SGHVS, CDR2 FQNEAQ. V shed 5 bases and J shed 6 bases, with 14 bases lying between them. In DNA form, the CDR3 reads TGTGCCAGCAGCCACGGGGCAGGTGGCGAGCAGTACTTC. This gives the protein CASSHGAGGEQYF.

This clonotype showed up many times. The chain joins TRBV21-1 to TRBJ2-7; the D call of TRBD2 is as the table states it, not checked on the DNA. TRBV21-1 is classified as a pseudogene. This CDR3 is 16 amino acids long. The CDR3: CASSKLRRGLTYEQYF. The CDR3, as DNA: TGTGCCAGCAGCAAACTTCGGCGGGGACTAACCTACGAGCAGTACTTC.

The J gene is TRBJ2-7, the V gene TRBV5-1, with 7 positions matching TRBD1. CDR3 size: 17 residues. The junction had 17 bases not matched to a gene; V was cut back by 2 bases and J by 6 bases. The germline V gene has CDR1 SGHRS and CDR2 YFSETQ. CDR3 sequence reads: CASSLFPRTGYPFEQYF. CDR3 nucleotides: TGCGCCAGCAGCTTATTCCCCAGGACAGGATATCCTTTCGAGCAGTACTTC.

This clonotype came up a few times. The V gene is TRBV5-4, the J gene TRBJ2-3, with TRBD2 matching over 8 bases. Germline V gene sequence: CDR1 SGHNT, CDR2 YYREEE (reference sequence). Germline trimming cut 4 bases from V and 4 bases from J; bases unmatched to any gene: 5. The CDR3 is 14 amino acids. The CDR3 nucleotides read TGTGCCAGCAGCCGGACTAGCAGGGCAGATACGCAGTATTTT. Its translation: CASSRTSRADTQYF.

This clonotype was seen at least ten times. The CDR3 DNA sequence: TGTGCCAGCAGACCCGAGATCCACTTGAACACTGAAGCTTTCTTT. It translates to CASRPEIHLNTEAFF. This chain links TRBV6-2 or TRBV6-3 with TRBJ1-1, with unresolved D. V was trimmed by 6 bases and J by 0 bases, leaving 14 bases between them. The CDR3 loop spans 15 amino acids. CDR1 is MNHEY and CDR2 is SVGEGT in the germline V gene.

This clonotype was seen a handful of times. V gene TRBV5-1 combines with J gene TRBJ2-3, with 13 bases identical to TRBD2. The V and J ends lost 2 bases and 2 bases, in that order; junction bases with no gene match: 5. Germline V gene sequence: CDR1 SGHRS, CDR2 YFSETQ. The CDR3 is 17 amino acids. The CDR3 sequence is CASSFGLAGDPTDTQYF. CDR3 nucleotides: TGCGCCAGCAGCTTCGGACTAGCGGGAGACCCCACAGATACGCAGTATTTT.

Many counts were recorded for this clonotype. The V call is TRBV4-3, the J call TRBJ2-1; D is perhaps TRBD2 (6 bases). The CDR3 has 12 amino acids. Trimming left V 1 base short and J 10 bases short, with 8 bases between. Germline assignment: CDR1 LGHNA and CDR2 YSLEER. The CDR3: CASSQGLGEQFF. CDR3 DNA sequence: TGCGCCAGCAGCCAAGGACTAGGCGAGCAGTTCTTC.

This clonotype has a handful of counts. The chain links TRBV29-1 to TRBJ2-1; weak D call: TRBD2 (6 bases). Germline V lookup: CDR1 SQVTM, CDR2 ANQGSEA. This CDR3 is built from 16 residues. Trimming removed 7 bases from V and 1 base from J, with 20 bases in between. The CDR3 loop reads CSARLSLALSYNEQFF. The DNA of the CDR3 is TGCAGCGCCCGCTTATCCCTAGCGCTGTCCTACAATGAGCAGTTCTTC.

This clonotype has a handful of counts. The chain employs TRBV20-1 and TRBJ2-1; 7 bases are shared with TRBD2. Losses at the gene ends were 6 bases for V and 5 bases for J; bases not matched to a gene: 10. The germline V gene has CDR1 DFQATT and CDR2 SNEGSKA (reference sequence). The CDR3 has 14 residues. CDR3 DNA sequence: TGCAGTGCCCCCAGACTAGCCTCTAACAATGAGCAGTTCTTC. Protein: CSAPRLASNNEQFF.

The chain combines TRBV28 with TRBJ2-3; D is perhaps TRBD1 or TRBD2 (7 bases each). With 7 bases removed from V and 5 bases from J, the gap between germline ends came to 19 bases. The CDR3 length is 15 residues. The germline V gene has CDR1 MDHEN and CDR2 SYDVKM. In DNA form, the CDR3 reads TGTGCCAGCACTCCTCAGGGGGGGGTGATAGATACGCAGTATTTT. It specifies CASTPQGGVIDTQYF.

This clonotype came up a few times. The rearrangement joins TRBV30 to TRBJ2-1; tentatively, D is TRBD2 (6 bases). Deletions cut 3 bases from V and 5 bases from J, with 17 bases between. The CDR3 extends over 15 amino acids. The V gene's germline CDR1 is GTSNPN and CDR2 SVGIG (reference sequence). DNA for the CDR3: TGTGCCTGGAGCATCGGGACGCCGGGAGACAATGAGCAGTTCTTC. Its protein product is CAWSIGTPGDNEQFF.

The rearrangement uses TRBV10-3 and TRBJ2-5; 10 bases match TRBD2. The CDR3 spans 16 residues. Germline V gene lookup returns CDR1 ENHRY and CDR2 SYGVKD. V lost 0 bases, J lost 1 base, and 2 bases stayed unmatched. The CDR3 here is CAISESTSGPQETQYF. In DNA, the CDR3 is TGTGCCATCAGTGAGTCGACTAGCGGGCCCCAAGAGACCCAGTACTTC.

This clonotype showed up just a few times. V is TRBV6-2 or TRBV6-3 and J is TRBJ2-3; weak D call: TRBD2 (5 bases). V was pared by 10 bases and J by 10 bases, with 18 bases between. The germline V gene encodes CDR1 MNHEY and CDR2 SVGEGT. This CDR3 contains 12 residues. In DNA, the CDR3 is TGTGCCACCTCACCCTCCGGGGAGTCGCAGTATTTT. It codes for CATSPSGESQYF.

The sample holds many counts of this clonotype. The V gene is TRBV5-5, the J gene TRBJ1-2; 7 bases line up with TRBD1. Germline CDR1 reads SGHKS; CDR2 reads YYEKEE (reference sequence). V dropped 0 bases and J dropped 8; count of bases not matched to a gene: 10. CDR3 length equals 15 residues. This CDR3 is CASSLAGGQSRGYTF. The CDR3, as DNA: TGTGCCAGCAGCTTGGCAGGGGGTCAGTCAAGAGGCTACACCTTC.

This rearrangement joins TRBV3-1 to TRBJ2-1; 7 bases line up with TRBD1. Germline V gene sequence: CDR1 LGHDT, CDR2 YNNKEL (reference sequence). The CDR3 spans 15 residues. J lost 3 bases, V lost 1 base, and 3 bases had no gene match. The CDR3, as DNA: TGTGCCAGCAGCCAAGCCGCAGGGGGCTACAATGAGCAGTTCTTC. It is translated as CASSQAAGGYNEQFF.

This clonotype came up many times. This chain uses TRBV12-3 or TRBV12-4 with TRBJ2-3; D uncertain. The CDR3 is 12 residues long. With 6 bases removed from V and 7 bases from J, the gap between germline ends came to 11 bases. Here the CDR3 DNA reads TGTGCCAGCAGCCCTTCCATTAATACGCAGTATTTT. Its translation is CASSPSINTQYF.

This clonotype has just a few counts. The V and J genes are TRBV12-3 or TRBV12-4 and TRBJ2-3, with 7 bases that match TRBD1. The V segment lost 1 base and the J segment 4 bases; nucleotides outside the gene matches: 2. The CDR3 extends over 14 amino acids. CDR3 nucleotides: TGTGCCAGCAGTTTAGAAACAGGGGCAGATACGCAGTATTTT. Protein: CASSLETGADTQYF.

This clonotype has only a few counts. This sequence joins TRBV7-9 and TRBJ2-3, with D perhaps TRBD1 (6 bases). The germline V and J ends were trimmed by 6 bases and 1 base, with 17 bases remaining between them. This CDR3 is 16 amino acids long. CDR1 and CDR2 (germline): SEHNR, FQNEAQ (reference sequence). In DNA form, the CDR3 reads TGTGCCAGCAGTCACAGGGAAGGCCACGGCACAGATACGCAGTATTTT. This sequence encodes CASSHREGHGTDTQYF.

This clonotype appeared many times. V gene TRBV29-1 combines with J gene TRBJ2-2; D is uncertain. V gave up 4 bases and J gave up 4 bases, with 7 bases separating them. The CDR3 has 12 amino acids. Looked up from germline, CDR1 is SQVTM and CDR2 is ANQGSEA. CDR3 loop: CSVGGPTGELFF. CDR3 nucleotides: TGCAGCGTTGGAGGTCCCACCGGGGAGCTGTTTTTT.

This clonotype was recorded many times. The V and J genes are TRBV20-1 and TRBJ2-3, with 9 positions matching TRBD2. The V segment lost 3 bases and the J segment 1 base; nucleotides outside the gene matches: 2. The CDR3 has 14 residues. CDR1 is DFQATT and CDR2 is SNEGSKA in the germline V gene (reference sequence). CDR3 in amino acids: CSARTSGRTDTQYF. Here the CDR3 DNA reads TGCAGTGCTAGGACTAGCGGACGCACAGATACGCAGTATTTT.

This chain uses TRBV27 with TRBJ2-7; the D gene is possibly TRBD2 (5 bases). Germline V gene sequence: CDR1 MNHEY, CDR2 SMNVEV (reference sequence). CDR3 length: 13 residues. V lost 2 bases, J lost 5 bases, and 10 bases lay in between. The CDR3 is CASSLRPGDEQYF. CDR3 in DNA: TGTGCCAGCAGTTTACGTCCCGGGGACGAGCAGTACTTC.